Listed below are T cell receptor beta chains from one sample, sequenced in a study of shared clonotypes between healthy human individuals. Only in-frame clones appear in the TCRdb table, and some are missing; sequencing was by immunoSEQ multiplex PCR. The table has 630,000 or so clones, roughly 98% seen once; the top ten hold 0.3%. The sequencing input was naive CD8+ T cells sorted from blood. These receptor sequences come from a man aged 25 to 40 in good health. Both conserved end residues are trimmed from each CDR3.

cdr3_aa j_call v_call
ASSLGPSYNEQF TRBJ2-1 TRBV5-1
ATSRAPGEQY TRBJ2-7 TRBV15
ASSGPRPGYT TRBJ1-2 TRBV9
ASKALGVNQPQH TRBJ1-5 TRBV2
ASSQGWPGQGDMNTGELF TRBJ2-2 TRBV23-1
ASSSDPTSGRSWVN TRBJ2-7 TRBV7-9
ASSAGGRGGRDGYNEQF TRBJ2-1 TRBV7-9
ASNPHISGTFTDTQY TRBJ2-3 TRBV5-4
SVWGDTQY TRBJ2-3 TRBV29-1
ASSLFADPNQPQH TRBJ1-5 TRBV27
ASSPAGGNYNEQF TRBJ2-1 TRBV5-4
ASSNPGLAVYNEQF TRBJ2-1 TRBV6-6
ASSYGSDEQF TRBJ2-1 TRBV6-5
ASSLEAQQAEQY TRBJ2-7 TRBV11-3
ASSYRDVGLGPGEQY TRBJ2-7 TRBV7-9
ASSPPHITSMNTEAF TRBJ1-1 TRBV18
SAFGGDARLAEAF TRBJ1-1 TRBV29-1
ASSQELDRPNTEAF TRBJ1-1 TRBV4-1
ASTLGVTEAF TRBJ1-1 TRBV7-9
ASSFAGTSGAEQY TRBJ2-7 TRBV6-6
ASTGGFSYNEQF TRBJ2-1 TRBV5-1
ASSQAGQGAYEQY TRBJ2-7 TRBV4-1
ASSLGAGGSYNEQF TRBJ2-1 TRBV7-9
ASSLTDTYEQY TRBJ2-7 TRBV27
SVVGSGSGAEQF TRBJ2-1 TRBV29-1
ASRAGDQPQH TRBJ1-5 TRBV7-9
SAVDLSGETQY TRBJ2-5 TRBV29-1
ATSRVGEGPFEQY TRBJ2-7 TRBV15
ASNSRDSTIAGQF TRBJ2-1 TRBV6-1
AISESMGIDRNEKLF TRBJ1-4 TRBV10-3
ASSSRTAIGELF TRBJ2-2 TRBV5-4
ASSQEWLAGVSNEQF TRBJ2-1 TRBV4-1
ARLSARDSIQELF TRBJ2-1 TRBV2
ASSTGTVLDTQY TRBJ2-3 TRBV6-5
ASRELVEAGTGPYNEQF TRBJ2-1 TRBV7-8
ASSPWDGEDGDTEAF TRBJ1-1 TRBV9
SVEDLVSNEQF TRBJ2-1 TRBV29-1
ASGDPSGAYNEQF TRBJ2-1 TRBV19